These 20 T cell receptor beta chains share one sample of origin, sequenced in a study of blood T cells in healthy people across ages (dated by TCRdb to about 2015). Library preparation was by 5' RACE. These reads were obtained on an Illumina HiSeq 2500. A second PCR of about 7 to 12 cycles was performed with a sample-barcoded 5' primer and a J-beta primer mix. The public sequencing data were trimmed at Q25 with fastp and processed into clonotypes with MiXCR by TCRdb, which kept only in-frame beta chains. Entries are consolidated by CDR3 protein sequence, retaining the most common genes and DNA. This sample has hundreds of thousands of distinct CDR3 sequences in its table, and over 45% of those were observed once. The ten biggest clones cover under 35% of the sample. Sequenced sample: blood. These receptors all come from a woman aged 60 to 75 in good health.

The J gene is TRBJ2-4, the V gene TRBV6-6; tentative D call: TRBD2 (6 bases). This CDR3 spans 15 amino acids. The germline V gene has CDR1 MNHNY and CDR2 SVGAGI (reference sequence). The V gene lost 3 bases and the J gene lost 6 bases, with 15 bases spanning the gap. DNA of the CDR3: TGTGCCAGCAGTTATGGGGGAGGAGGAGGAAACATTCAGTACTTC. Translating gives CASSYGGGGGNIQYF.

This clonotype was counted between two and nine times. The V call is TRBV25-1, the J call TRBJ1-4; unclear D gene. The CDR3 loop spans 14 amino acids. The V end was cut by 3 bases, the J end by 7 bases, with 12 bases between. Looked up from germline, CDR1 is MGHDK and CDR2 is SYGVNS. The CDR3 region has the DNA TGTGCCAGCAGTGATCGGTTGACGGGTGAAAAACTGTTTTTT. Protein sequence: CASSDRLTGEKLFF.

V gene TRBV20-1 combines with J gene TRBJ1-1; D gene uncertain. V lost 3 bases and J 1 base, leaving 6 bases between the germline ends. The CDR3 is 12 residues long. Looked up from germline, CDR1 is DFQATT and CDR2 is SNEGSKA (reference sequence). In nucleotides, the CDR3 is TGCAGTGCTAGGGACGGGAACACTGAAGCTTTCTTT. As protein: CSARDGNTEAFF.

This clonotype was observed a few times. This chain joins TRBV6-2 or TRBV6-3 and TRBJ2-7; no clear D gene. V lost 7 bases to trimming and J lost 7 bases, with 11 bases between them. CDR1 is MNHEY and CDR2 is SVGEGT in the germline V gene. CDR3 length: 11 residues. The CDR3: CASKDLEEQYF. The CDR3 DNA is TGTGCCAGCAAGGATCTCGAGGAGCAGTACTTC.

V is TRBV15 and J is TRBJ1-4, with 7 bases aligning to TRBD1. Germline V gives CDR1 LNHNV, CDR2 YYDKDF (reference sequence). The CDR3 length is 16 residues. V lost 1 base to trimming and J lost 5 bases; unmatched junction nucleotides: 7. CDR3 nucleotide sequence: TGTGCCACCAGCAGAGGGGCAGGGGGTCCCAATGAAAAACTGTTTTTT. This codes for CATSRGAGGPNEKLFF.

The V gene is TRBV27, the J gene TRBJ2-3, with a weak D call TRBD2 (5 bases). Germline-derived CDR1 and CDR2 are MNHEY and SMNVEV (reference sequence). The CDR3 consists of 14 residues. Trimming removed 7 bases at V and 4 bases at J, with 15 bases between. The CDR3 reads CASKISEIADTQYF. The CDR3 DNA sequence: TGTGCCAGCAAGATTAGCGAGATCGCAGATACGCAGTATTTT.

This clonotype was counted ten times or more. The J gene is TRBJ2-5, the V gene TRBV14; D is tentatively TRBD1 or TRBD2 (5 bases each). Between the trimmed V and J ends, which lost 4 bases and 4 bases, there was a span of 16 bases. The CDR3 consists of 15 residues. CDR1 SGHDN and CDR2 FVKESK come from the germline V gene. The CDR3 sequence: CASSPRVGARETQYF. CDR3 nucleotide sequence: TGTGCCAGCAGCCCCCGCGTCGGGGCTCGAGAGACCCAGTACTTC.

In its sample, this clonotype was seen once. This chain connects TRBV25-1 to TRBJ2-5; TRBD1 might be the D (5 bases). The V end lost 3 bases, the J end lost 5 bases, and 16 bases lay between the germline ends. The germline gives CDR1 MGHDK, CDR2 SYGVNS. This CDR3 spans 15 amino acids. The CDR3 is CASSEPKGAGETQYF. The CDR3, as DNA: TGTGCCAGCAGTGAGCCCAAAGGGGCTGGGGAGACCCAGTACTTC.

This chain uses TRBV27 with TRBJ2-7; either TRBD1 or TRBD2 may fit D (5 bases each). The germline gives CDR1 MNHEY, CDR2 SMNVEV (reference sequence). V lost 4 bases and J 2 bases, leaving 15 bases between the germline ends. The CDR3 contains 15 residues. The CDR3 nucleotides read TGTGCCAGCAGTTCGCTACGGGACCCACCCTACGAGCAGTACTTC. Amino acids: CASSSLRDPPYEQYF.

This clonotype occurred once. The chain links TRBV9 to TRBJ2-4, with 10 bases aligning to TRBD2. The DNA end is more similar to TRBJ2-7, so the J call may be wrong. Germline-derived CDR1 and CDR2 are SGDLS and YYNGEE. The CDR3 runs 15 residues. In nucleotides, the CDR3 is TGTGCCAGCAGCTTAACCGGGACTAGCGTCCGCGAGCAGTACTTC. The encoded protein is CASSLTGTSVREQYF.

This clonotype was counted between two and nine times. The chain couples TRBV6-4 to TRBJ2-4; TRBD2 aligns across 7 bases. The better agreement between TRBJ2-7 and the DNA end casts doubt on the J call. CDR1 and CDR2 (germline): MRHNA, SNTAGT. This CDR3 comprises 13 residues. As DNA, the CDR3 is TGTGCCAGCACCAACGGACTAGAGGACGAGCAGTACTTC. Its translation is CASTNGLEDEQYF.

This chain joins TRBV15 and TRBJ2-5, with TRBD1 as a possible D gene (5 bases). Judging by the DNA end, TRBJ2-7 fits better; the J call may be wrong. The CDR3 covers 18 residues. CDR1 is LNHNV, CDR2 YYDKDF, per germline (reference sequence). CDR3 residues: CATSRDRGERNRLYEQYF. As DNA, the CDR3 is TGTGCCACCAGCAGAGATAGGGGCGAGAGGAACCGGCTCTACGAGCAGTACTTC.

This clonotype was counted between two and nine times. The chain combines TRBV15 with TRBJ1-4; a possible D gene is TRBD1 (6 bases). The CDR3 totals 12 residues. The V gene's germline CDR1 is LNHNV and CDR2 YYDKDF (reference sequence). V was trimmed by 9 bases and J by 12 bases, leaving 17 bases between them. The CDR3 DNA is TGTGCCACTACCAGGGGAAAAGGGGAACTGTTTTTT. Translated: CATTRGKGELFF.

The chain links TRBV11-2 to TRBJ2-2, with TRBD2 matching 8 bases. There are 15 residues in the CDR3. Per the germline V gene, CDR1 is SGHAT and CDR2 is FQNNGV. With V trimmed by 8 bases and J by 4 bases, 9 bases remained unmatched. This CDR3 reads CASAGIAGPTGELFF. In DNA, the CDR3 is TGTGCCAGCGCCGGAATAGCGGGGCCCACCGGGGAGCTGTTTTTT.

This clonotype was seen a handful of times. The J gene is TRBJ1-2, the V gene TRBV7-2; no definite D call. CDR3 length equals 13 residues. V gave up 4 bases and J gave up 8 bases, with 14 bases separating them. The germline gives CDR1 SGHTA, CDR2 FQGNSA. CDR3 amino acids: CASSSLGKKGYTF. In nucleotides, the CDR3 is TGTGCCAGCAGCTCTTTGGGGAAGAAAGGCTACACCTTC.

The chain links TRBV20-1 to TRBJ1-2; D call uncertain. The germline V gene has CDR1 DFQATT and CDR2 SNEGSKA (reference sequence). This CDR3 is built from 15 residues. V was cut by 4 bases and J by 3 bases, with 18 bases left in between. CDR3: CSANDRLKLHYGYTF. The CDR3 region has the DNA TGCAGTGCTAACGACCGACTGAAGCTTCACTATGGCTACACCTTC.

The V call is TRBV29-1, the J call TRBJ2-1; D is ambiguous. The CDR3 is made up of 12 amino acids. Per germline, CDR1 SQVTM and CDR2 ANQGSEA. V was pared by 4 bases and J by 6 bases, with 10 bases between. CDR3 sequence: CSVGKVSNEQFF. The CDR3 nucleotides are TGCAGCGTTGGCAAGGTCTCCAATGAGCAGTTCTTC.

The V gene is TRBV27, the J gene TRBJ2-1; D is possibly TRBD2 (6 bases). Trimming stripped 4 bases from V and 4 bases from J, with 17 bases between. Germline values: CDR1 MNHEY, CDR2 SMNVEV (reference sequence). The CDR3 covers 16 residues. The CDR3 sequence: CASSSNQRATYNEQFF. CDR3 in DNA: TGTGCCAGCAGTTCGAACCAGCGGGCAACGTACAATGAGCAGTTCTTC.

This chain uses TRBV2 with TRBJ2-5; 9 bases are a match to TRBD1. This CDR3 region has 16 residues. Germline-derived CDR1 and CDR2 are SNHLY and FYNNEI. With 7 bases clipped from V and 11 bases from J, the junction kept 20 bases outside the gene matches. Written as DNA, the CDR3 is TGTGCCAGCACCCGGAGGTGGGGACAGGGACACAATGAGCAGTACTTC. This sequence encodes CASTRRWGQGHNEQYF.

CDR3 sequence: CSVPFRTGTYNEQFF. The CDR3 nucleotides read TGCAGCGTTCCCTTTAGGACAGGGACCTACAATGAGCAGTTCTTC. The V and J genes are TRBV29-1 and TRBJ2-1; 8 positions match TRBD1. In germline, CDR1 is SQVTM, CDR2 ANQGSEA. The ends lost 5 bases at V and 2 bases at J; junction bases unmatched: 8. CDR3 size: 15 residues.